This T cell receptor beta chain is from a study of T cell responses to AZD1222 COVID-19 vaccine. The CDR3 is 13 residues long. After removal of 6 bases from V and 8 bases from J, the junction contained 9 bases not matched to a gene. The germline gives CDR1 SNHLY, CDR2 FYNNEI. TCRdb's table, derived via immunoSEQ multiplex PCR, lists solely in-frame clones and lacks some. The table shows 95,000 to 150,000 clones, with around 94% occurring only once. The sequence came from an adult in good health. Specimen: peripheral blood, collected on day 0 of AZD1222 vaccination. V and J are TRBV2 and TRBJ1-2; 7 bases align to TRBD1. DNA of the CDR3: TGTGCCAGCAGGACCGGACAGGCGAGCGGCTACACCTTC. Its translation: CASRTGQASGYTF.